These T cell receptor beta chains were read from a single sample in a study of T-cell memory formation after mild COVID-19. TCRdb passed the 5' RACE reads through MiXCR, listing each CDR3 protein once. The sample includes some 410,000 distinct CDR3 sequences, more than 20% of them seen just once. Sequencing input: PBMCs or a T cell subset sorted from them (not recorded which). These receptors were obtained from an adult woman who had mild COVID-19 (a few samples of this study predate the infection). Cell type and time point are not known. Each CDR3 is given with its conserved first and last residue. The D gene is left open where the match is weak. Clone size is stated in some rows and not others, as once, few, many or a class when expanded.

v_call	clone_size	j_call	d_call	cdr3_nt	cdr3_aa
TRBV24-1	few	TRBJ2-2	NA	TGTGCCACCAGTGATTTTAGCAAGGGGCCAAACACCGGGGAGCTGTTTTTT	CATSDFSKGPNTGELFF
TRBV5-1	NA	TRBJ2-4	TRBD2	TGCGCCAGCAGCCGCCGACTAGCAGTAGCCAAAAACATTCAGTACTTC	CASSRRLAVAKNIQYF
TRBV5-1	many	TRBJ2-3	TRBD1	TGCGCCAGCAGCGGGGGACAGCCCCCAGATACGCAGTATTTT	CASSGGQPPDTQYF
TRBV12-3/TRBV12-4	few	TRBJ2-7	TRBD2	TGTGCCAGCAGTTCCGGGGGGGCCCCTCTTTTATACGAGCAGTACTTC	CASSSGGAPLLYEQYF
TRBV5-1	NA	TRBJ1-1	NA	TGCGCCAGCACTGGAGTGGGGGGCATCGCTGAAGCTTTCTTT	CASTGVGGIAEAFF
TRBV6-1	few	TRBJ2-3	TRBD2	TGTGCCAGCAGTTTGATCCCACTAGCGGGGCCCACAGATACGCAGTATTTT	CASSLIPLAGPTDTQYF
TRBV7-9	NA	TRBJ2-1	TRBD1	TGTGCCAGCAGCTCCGCTGGACAGGGGATTTACAATGAGCAGTTCTTC	CASSSAGQGIYNEQFF
TRBV7-9	NA	TRBJ2-5	NA	TGTGCCAGCAGCTTAGGCCACGGGCGCAACCAAGAGACCCAGTACTTC	CASSLGHGRNQETQYF
TRBV27	NA	TRBJ2-1	TRBD1	TGTGCCAGCAGTTTAGATAGGGGGCCGTTCTACAATGAGCAGTTCTTC	CASSLDRGPFYNEQFF
TRBV12-3/TRBV12-4	few	TRBJ1-6	TRBD1	TGTGCCAGCAGTCTGGGACAGGGGGCCTATTCACCCCTCCACTTT	CASSLGQGAYSPLHF
TRBV6-5	few	TRBJ1-1	TRBD1	TGTGCCAGCAGTTACGGGGGGACAGCCTTTGGGGGCACTGAAGCTTTCTTT	CASSYGGTAFGGTEAFF
TRBV5-4	NA	TRBJ2-7	TRBD2	TGTGCCAGCAGCTCTCAACTAGCGGAAAGGAGCGAGCAGTACTTC	CASSSQLAERSEQYF
TRBV4-3	NA	TRBJ2-1	NA	TGCGCCAGCAGCCATGGACGGACTGTTTACAATGAGCAGTTCTTC	CASSHGRTVYNEQFF
TRBV7-8	few	TRBJ2-2	NA	TGTGCCAGCAGCTTAGCGTTTTCCGGCTGGGTGATGTTTTTT	CASSLAFSGWVMFF
TRBV19	NA	TRBJ1-1	NA	TGTGCCAGTAGTTCAGGGGATGGCACTGAAGCTTTCTTT	CASSSGDGTEAFF
TRBV9	many	TRBJ2-7	TRBD2	TGTGCCAGCAGCAACCGGGGCCGGAGCGGGAGTCCTGACGAGCAGTACTTC	CASSNRGRSGSPDEQYF
TRBV7-2	few	TRBJ2-2	TRBD2	TGTGCCAGCAGCTTTGGACTAGCGGGAGTGAGCGGGGAGCTGTTTTTT	CASSFGLAGVSGELFF
TRBV5-5	few	TRBJ1-5	TRBD1	TGTGCCAGCAGCGCTCTGGGCGGGGACAGTTCGGTTCAGCCCCAGCATTTT	CASSALGGDSSVQPQHF
TRBV7-9	few	TRBJ2-1	NA	TGTGCCAGCAGCCGTGGGGCGATCTACAATGAGCAGTTCTTC	CASSRGAIYNEQFF
TRBV5-1	NA	TRBJ2-7	TRBD2	TGCGCCAGCAGGACTAGCATTGAGGTCTACGAGCAGTACTTC	CASRTSIEVYEQYF
TRBV12-3/TRBV12-4	few	TRBJ2-3	NA	TGTGCCAGCAGCCCGGCGGGCCCATGGGATACGCAGTATTTT	CASSPAGPWDTQYF
TRBV9	NA	TRBJ2-1	TRBD2	TGTGCCAGCAGCCCCCGGCTTACTAGCGGGAGGTACAATGAGCAGTTCTTC	CASSPRLTSGRYNEQFF
TRBV9	NA	TRBJ2-7	NA	TGTGCCAGCAGCGTAGATCCCAGGGGCCCCTACGAGCAGTACTTC	CASSVDPRGPYEQYF
TRBV30	NA	TRBJ2-3	NA	TGTGCCTGGGCCAACAGAGAGGATGCTAGCACAGATACGCAGTATTTT	CAWANREDASTDTQYF
TRBV27	few	TRBJ2-7	NA	TGTGCCAGCCTGGATAGGAGAAACGAGCAGTACTTC	CASLDRRNEQYF
TRBV18	NA	TRBJ2-3	TRBD2	TGTGCCAGCTCACGAGCAGGACTAGCGGGGAGAAGCACAGATACGCAGTATTTT	CASSRAGLAGRSTDTQYF
TRBV4-1	NA	TRBJ2-1	TRBD2	TGCGCCAGCAGCCACACGCGGACTAGCGGGGGGGACAATGAGCAGTTCTTC	CASSHTRTSGGDNEQFF
TRBV7-9	NA	TRBJ2-3	NA	TGTGCCAGCAGCGTTTCAGATACGCAGTATTTT	CASSVSDTQYF
TRBV10-3	few	TRBJ1-2	NA	TGTGCCATCAGTGAGTTGGTGCGGTATGGCTACACCTTC	CAISELVRYGYTF
TRBV7-8	few	TRBJ1-3	NA	TGTGCCAGCAGAAAGGGGGGCTCCACCTCTGGAAACACCATATATTTT	CASRKGGSTSGNTIYF
TRBV30	once	TRBJ2-7	TRBD2	TGTGCCTGGAGTGTACGTCTTTTGGCTGGGACTAGTCGGGAGCAGTACTTC	CAWSVRLLAGTSREQYF
TRBV15	NA	TRBJ2-7	NA	TGTGCCACCAGCACAGGAAACTGGAGGCGCCACGAGCAGTACTTC	CATSTGNWRRHEQYF
TRBV20-1	few	TRBJ1-1	NA	TGCAGGGTGGAGCAACTCATGAACACTGAAGCTTTCTTT	CRVEQLMNTEAFF
TRBV4-1	few	TRBJ1-2	NA	TGCGCCAGCAGCCAAGATTTTCAGGGAAACTATGGCTACACCTTC	CASSQDFQGNYGYTF
TRBV11-2	NA	TRBJ2-5	NA	TGTGCCAGCAGCTTAGAACTGCAAGAGACCCAGTACTTC	CASSLELQETQYF
TRBV10-3	few	TRBJ2-3	NA	TGTGCCATCAGTGAGACATCAGATACGCAGTATTTT	CAISETSDTQYF
TRBV9	few	TRBJ2-2	NA	TGTGCCAGCAGCGTAGAGCCGCCCGGGGAGCTGTTTTTT	CASSVEPPGELFF
TRBV18	few	TRBJ2-6	TRBD1	TGTGCCAGCTCACAGGACAGGGCTGGGGCCAACGTCCTGACTTTC	CASSQDRAGANVLTF
TRBV5-1	NA	TRBJ1-1	NA	TGCGCCAGCAGCTTGGCCTATCTTGACGGTACTGAAGCTTTCTTT	CASSLAYLDGTEAFF
TRBV10-3	few	TRBJ2-3	TRBD2	TGTGCCATCGGCGGGACTAGCGGCGCCACAGATACGCAGTATTTT	CAIGGTSGATDTQYF
TRBV5-1	NA	TRBJ2-1	NA	TGCGCCAGCAGCAATGGACAGGCGGGAAATGAGCAGTTCTTC	CASSNGQAGNEQFF
TRBV27	few	TRBJ2-1	TRBD1	TGTGCCAGCATTCCCGGGACAGGGGGTTACAATGAGCAGTTCTTC	CASIPGTGGYNEQFF
TRBV18	NA	TRBJ2-5	TRBD2	TGTGCCAGCTCTCAGCTTTCGGGGACTAACCAAGAGACCCAGTACTTC	CASSQLSGTNQETQYF
TRBV12-3/TRBV12-4	once	TRBJ2-1	TRBD2	TGTGCCAGCAGTTTATGGACTAGCGGGAGGTTCAATGAGCAGTTCTTC	CASSLWTSGRFNEQFF
TRBV25-1	few	TRBJ1-3	TRBD1	TGTGCCAGCAGTGATAACAGGGGGTCCTCTGGAAACACCATATATTTT	CASSDNRGSSGNTIYF
TRBV19	few	TRBJ2-1	TRBD2	TGTGCCAGTAGCGGGACTAGCGGGAGGGGACGGGAGTTCTTC	CASSGTSGRGREFF
TRBV7-2	NA	TRBJ1-1	NA	TGTGCCAGCAGCTTTACAGTTGAAGCTTTCTTT	CASSFTVEAFF
TRBV24-1	NA	TRBJ2-5	TRBD2	TGTGCCACCAGTGATTTCATCAGCGGGAGGGGAGAGACCCAGTACTTC	CATSDFISGRGETQYF
TRBV7-6	NA	TRBJ2-3	TRBD2	TGTGCCAGCAGCTTCCCGAGAACTGGACTAGCCCCGAGCAGGGATACGCAGTATTTT	CASSFPRTGLAPSRDTQYF
TRBV10-3	few	TRBJ2-7	NA	TGTGCCATCAGTGAAGGACAGACAAGCTCCTACGAGCAGTACTTC	CAISEGQTSSYEQYF
TRBV7-2	once	TRBJ1-4	TRBD1	TGTGCCAGCAGCTTAGCGACAGGGCAAGAAAAACTGTTTTTT	CASSLATGQEKLFF
TRBV20-1	NA	TRBJ2-5	TRBD1	TGCAGTGCTAGTGTACCCGGGACAGAAGAGACCCAGTACTTC	CSASVPGTEETQYF